These 6 T cell receptor beta chains originate from one sample sequenced in a study of Graves' ophthalmopathy and Graves' hyperthyroidism. TCR beta CDR3 amplification used RNA transcripts. Amplification began with first-round RT-PCR using HTBI primers, then second-round multiplex PCR was performed. TCRdb recomputed calls from the multiplex PCR reads with MiXCR, one row per CDR3 protein. The sample lists about 740,000 distinct CDR3 sequences, 40% occurring once. Sequenced sample: peripheral blood. These receptors originate from an adult man with Graves' ophthalmopathy.

This clonotype appeared many times. V usage is TRBV7-2 and J usage is TRBJ2-7; D not certain. This CDR3 region has 12 residues. From germline, CDR1 is SGHTA and CDR2 FQGNSA. Trimming pared 1 base from V and 10 bases from J, leaving 11 bases between. CDR3 bases: TGTGCCAGCAGCTTAGTTAGGCACGGCCAGTACTTC. The encoded protein is CASSLVRHGQYF.

The chain employs TRBV2 and TRBJ2-7; a possible D gene is TRBD2 (7 bases). This CDR3 region has 15 residues. In germline, CDR1 is SNHLY, CDR2 FYNNEI. V was cut by 4 bases and J by 0 bases, with 13 bases left in between. In DNA form, the CDR3 reads TGTGCCAGCAGTGGAGGGGGGGAAACCTCCTACGAGCAGTACTTC. Its protein is CASSGGGETSYEQYF.

This clonotype appeared many times. The V gene is TRBV29-1, the J gene TRBJ1-1; 7 bases are shared with TRBD1. CDR1 and CDR2 from the germline V gene are SQVTM and ANQGSEA. V gave up 6 bases and J gave up 5 bases; unmatched junction bases: 9. This CDR3 region has 13 residues. The CDR3 loop is CSVKTGSETEAFF. In nucleotides, the CDR3 is TGCAGCGTGAAGACAGGGAGTGAAACTGAAGCTTTCTTT.

This clonotype was detected once. An end of the junction differs from the germline gene, which may be a read error. The V and J genes are TRBV25-1 and TRBJ1-2; D uncertain. The CDR3 totals 15 residues. Germline assignment: CDR1 MGHDK and CDR2 SYGVNS. The CDR3 here is CASSVESESTYGYAF. The CDR3, as DNA: TGTGCCAGCAGCGTAGAGTCAGAATCTACCTATGGCTACGCCTTC.

The rearrangement joins TRBV15 to TRBJ1-2; 9 bases align to TRBD1. The germline CDR1 and CDR2 sequences are LNHNV and YYDKDF (reference sequence). The CDR3 has 16 residues. V dropped 1 base and J dropped 1; count of bases not matched to a gene: 4. Written as DNA, the CDR3 is TGTGCCACCAGCAGAGGGACAGGGGTCCTTAACTATGGCTACACCTTC. This gives the protein CATSRGTGVLNYGYTF.

This clonotype has just a few counts. The chain recombines TRBV7-9 with TRBJ1-2; tentatively, D is TRBD1 (6 bases). This CDR3 has 13 residues. Germline-derived CDR1 and CDR2 are SEHNR and FQNEAQ (reference sequence). Trimming took off 6 bases at V and 4 bases at J, with 12 bases between the two ends. CDR3 DNA sequence: TGTGCCAGCAGGACACAGGGCTCCTATGGCTACACCTTC. This sequence encodes CASRTQGSYGYTF.